The clone carrying this T cell receptor beta chain was seen only a few times. What it binds is not known. These data come from a study of regulatory T cells in long-lasting Graves disease. Time point meaning: newly diagnosed GD, antithyroid drugs for less than 3 months. RNA extracted from PBMCs served as the sequencing template. The authors diagnosed Graves' disease using American Thyroid Association guidelines. The TCR beta library used iRepertoire HTBI primers with Arm-PCR amplification of CDR3. MiXCR, run by TCRdb on the multiplex PCR reads, gives a single entry per CDR3 protein. The sample shows under 300,000 distinct CDR3 sequences, around 17% of them seen only once. Whole-study results and caveats: Comparison showed that persistent patients shared more public clonotypes (about 2,700) than new patients (approximately 1,000). Among samples with persistent disease, TRBV28, TRBJ1-2 and TRBJ2-5 were favored.

The CDR3 is 16 amino acids. Germline V gene data show CDR1 as WSHSY and CDR2 as SAAADI. Deletions cut 2 bases from V and 3 bases from J, with 16 bases between. The J gene is TRBJ1-2, the V gene TRBV10-2; a possible D gene is TRBD1 (6 bases). This TCR was recovered from a female donor with Graves disease. The sequencing here drew on peripheral blood mononuclear cells (PBMCs), taken at new diagnosis, from a patient treated with antithyroid drugs. This CDR3 reads CASSEHRGGHDYGYTF. In DNA, the CDR3 is TGCGCCAGCAGTGAGCATAGGGGGGGGCACGACTATGGCTACACCTTC.